These 29 T cell receptor beta chains originate from one sample sequenced in a study of cytomegalovirus exposure and HLA in healthy donors. Primers for the PCR totalled 60 Vbeta and 13 Jbeta. The table came from immunoSEQ multiplex PCR; TCRdb's copy has only in-frame clones and leaves some out. The sample has around 170,000 clones; about 81% are singletons. Sequenced sample: PBMCs. These receptors were taken from a woman younger than 30 in good health and CMV-seronegative.

The chain carries TRBV7-6 and TRBJ1-1; D is uncertain. Germline assignment: CDR1 SGHVS and CDR2 FNYEAQ. The CDR3 consists of 13 residues. The V end lost 1 base, the J end lost 4 bases, and 7 bases lay between the germline ends. The CDR3 reads CASSLGSGTEAFF. The CDR3 DNA sequence: TGTGCCAGCAGCTTAGGAAGCGGCACTGAAGCTTTCTTT.

The CDR3 is CASSPSPLDRGSTEAFF. CDR3 DNA: TGTGCCAGCAGCCCGTCACCCCTGGACAGGGGAAGCACTGAAGCTTTCTTT. The chain couples TRBV9 to TRBJ1-1; TRBD1 matches 9 bases. CDR1 is SGDLS, CDR2 YYNGEE, per germline. The CDR3 covers 17 residues. Germline trimming cut 4 bases from V and 4 bases from J; bases unmatched to any gene: 14.

The V and J genes are TRBV29-1 and TRBJ1-2; 9 bases map to TRBD1. CDR3 size: 16 residues. V lost 7 bases to trimming and J lost 6 bases; unmatched junction nucleotides: 18. CDR1 is SQVTM, CDR2 ANQGSEA, per germline. For the CDR3, the DNA is TGCAGCGCCTTAGGGACAGGGTACCTTACTACCGATGGCTACACCTTC. Translated, it gives CSALGTGYLTTDGYTF.

This chain links TRBV19 with TRBJ2-1; possible D gene TRBD1, 5 bases. The CDR3 consists of 15 residues. The V and J ends lost 6 bases and 4 bases respectively, with 16 bases between them. Germline loops: CDR1 LNHDA, CDR2 SQIVND (reference sequence). CDR3 coding DNA: TGTGCCAGTAGGCGCTGGAGTGCAGGGTACAATGAGCAGTTCTTC. Protein sequence: CASRRWSAGYNEQFF.

J is TRBJ2-1 and V is TRBV7-3; tentative D call: TRBD1 (6 bases). The CDR3 extends over 16 amino acids. Trimming stripped 1 base from V and 4 bases from J, with 14 bases between. Germline V CDR1 and CDR2: SGHTA, FQGTGA. CDR3 region: CASSLNAGVVYNEQFF. The CDR3, as DNA: TGTGCCAGCAGCTTAAACGCAGGGGTGGTTTACAATGAGCAGTTCTTC. The entire variable domain, with the rest obtained from reference TRBV7-3 and TRBJ2-1, is as follows: GAGVSQTPSNKVTEKGKYVELRCDPISGHTALYWYRQSLGQGPEFLIYFQGTGAADDSGLPNDRFFAVRPEGSVSTLKIQRTERGDSAVYLCASSLNAGVVYNEQFFGPGTRLTVL.

V gene TRBV18 combines with J gene TRBJ2-7; 7 bases match TRBD1. The CDR3 totals 15 residues. Germline trimming cut 0 bases from V and 0 bases from J; bases unmatched to any gene: 2. Germline loops: CDR1 KGHSH, CDR2 LQKENI. In DNA, the CDR3 is TGTGCCAGCTCACCACCGACAGGGTTCTCCTACGAGCAGTACTTC. The encoded protein is CASSPPTGFSYEQYF.

V is TRBV6-6 and J is TRBJ2-1, with 7 bases fitting TRBD1. V lost 6 bases and J lost 8; bases outside the gene matches: 10. The CDR3 covers 14 residues. Germline V CDR1 and CDR2: MNHNY, SVGAGI (reference sequence). CDR3 in DNA: TGTGCCAGCAGCGATGCTGACAGGGACGATGAGCAGTTCTTC. It encodes CASSDADRDDEQFF.

V and J are TRBV27 and TRBJ1-2, with TRBD1 identical over 7 bases. The CDR3 runs 14 residues. The junction had 8 bases not matched to a gene; V was cut back by 5 bases and J by 5 bases. The V gene's germline CDR1 is MNHEY and CDR2 SMNVEV (reference sequence). The CDR3 loop reads CASSPRQGEYGYTF. As DNA, the CDR3 is TGTGCCAGCAGTCCCCGACAGGGAGAGTATGGCTACACCTTC.

The chain uses TRBV9 and TRBJ2-3; 10 bases agree with TRBD2. The V gene's germline CDR1 is SGDLS and CDR2 YYNGEE. The CDR3 runs 14 residues. The trim removed 3 bases at V and 9 bases at J, leaving 7 bases unmatched. The CDR3 here is CASSGLAGGSTQYF. The CDR3 region has the DNA TGTGCCAGCAGCGGATTAGCGGGAGGTTCGACGCAGTATTTT.

The chain has TRBV14 and TRBJ2-1; 7 positions match TRBD2. Unmatched junction bases numbered 16, after V lost 3 bases and J lost 8 bases. Germline V gene sequence: CDR1 SGHDN, CDR2 FVKESK. This CDR3 contains 17 residues. The DNA of the CDR3 is TGTGCCAGCAGCCACCGAAAACCCCTCCCGACTAGCTATGAGCAGTTCTTC. It codes for CASSHRKPLPTSYEQFF.

The rearrangement joins TRBV5-1 to TRBJ1-2; D perhaps matches TRBD1 (6 bases). The CDR3 totals 14 residues. The germline V and J ends were trimmed by 3 bases and 6 bases, with 15 bases remaining between them. CDR1 and CDR2 from the germline V gene are SGHRS and YFSETQ. The chain's CDR3 is CASSSSDRIDGYTF. In DNA form, the CDR3 reads TGCGCCAGCAGCTCGTCCGACAGGATCGATGGCTACACCTTC.

The chain is built from TRBV2 and TRBJ2-7; possibly TRBD1 for D (6 bases). The CDR3 is 15 amino acids. Trimming cost V 5 bases and J 4 bases, with 18 bases left between them. Germline-derived CDR1 and CDR2 are SNHLY and FYNNEI. CDR3 bases: TGTGCCAGCAGTCCCCTCGGGACAAGACTTTACGAGCAGTACTTC. Encoded protein: CASSPLGTRLYEQYF.

The chain has TRBV27 and TRBJ2-7; 8 bases are shared with TRBD2. The J segment lost 2 bases and the V segment lost 7 bases, leaving 7 bases of the junction unmatched. This CDR3 spans 14 amino acids. From germline, CDR1 is MNHEY and CDR2 SMNVEV (reference sequence). CDR3 protein: CASTAAGEPYEQYF. The CDR3 DNA is TGTGCCAGCACGGCAGCGGGAGAACCCTACGAGCAGTACTTC.

The chain has TRBV5-6 and TRBJ2-3, with TRBD2 matching over 9 bases. With V trimmed by 0 bases and J by 3 bases, 8 bases remained unmatched. Germline V gene data show CDR1 as SGHDT and CDR2 as YYEEEE. The CDR3 contains 17 residues. The CDR3 coding sequence is TGTGCCAGCAGCTTGGTTCCTAGCGGGGTCTTTACAGATACGCAGTATTTT. It is translated as CASSLVPSGVFTDTQYF.

This clone was found a few times. The chain is built from TRBV6-5 and TRBJ1-1; D is undetermined. The CDR3 extends over 13 amino acids. Germline assignment: CDR1 MNHEY and CDR2 SVGAGI. Trimming pared 2 bases from V and 6 bases from J, leaving 10 bases between. Written as DNA, the CDR3 is TGTGCCAGCAGTTACGACCGGGGATCTGAAGCTTTCTTT. Translation gives CASSYDRGSEAFF.

V is TRBV7-2 and J is TRBJ2-7; the match to TRBD1 covers 7 bases. The CDR3 is 15 residues long. Germline V gene sequence: CDR1 SGHTA, CDR2 FQGNSA. With 1 base clipped from V and 0 bases from J, the junction kept 3 bases outside the gene matches. The CDR3 loop reads CASSLVPGGSYEQYF. The CDR3 DNA reads TGTGCCAGCAGCTTAGTCCCAGGGGGCTCCTACGAGCAGTACTTC.

The V and J genes are TRBV18 and TRBJ2-7; 9 nucleotides agree with TRBD2. The V gene's germline CDR1 is KGHSH and CDR2 LQKENI. After removal of 3 bases from V and 7 bases from J, the junction contained 7 bases not matched to a gene. The CDR3 length is 14 residues. CDR3 in DNA: TGTGCCAGCTCACCCGTAGCGGGAGCGGGAGAGCAGTACTTC. It encodes CASSPVAGAGEQYF.

The chain couples TRBV19 to TRBJ2-7; 16 positions match TRBD2. Germline assignment: CDR1 LNHDA and CDR2 SQIVND (reference sequence). Trimming cost V 9 bases and J 3 bases; bases outside gene matches: 11. The CDR3 has 17 residues. For the CDR3, the DNA is TGTGCCAGCTCCGTAGGGACTAGCGGGAGGGTATACTACGAGCAGTACTTC. It codes for CASSVGTSGRVYYEQYF.

The chain carries TRBV28 and TRBJ2-7; perhaps TRBD1 as D (6 bases). CDR1 and CDR2 from the germline V gene are MDHEN and SYDVKM. The CDR3 runs 16 residues. Trimming cost V 5 bases and J 3 bases, with 20 bases left between them. CDR3 bases: TGTGCCAGCAGTCTCAGGGGTGACGGACCCCTCTACGAGCAGTACTTC. Translating it yields CASSLRGDGPLYEQYF.

The gene calls are TRBV28 and TRBJ1-6, with 8 bases aligning to TRBD1. V dropped 6 bases and J dropped 7; count of bases not matched to a gene: 5. This CDR3 has 14 amino acids. Germline V CDR1 and CDR2: MDHEN, SYDVKM. DNA for the CDR3: TGTGCCAGCAGCCGGCAGGGGGCCAATTCACCCCTCCACTTT. It yields the protein CASSRQGANSPLHF.

J is TRBJ2-1 and V is TRBV6-5; the match to TRBD2 covers 8 bases. V lost 4 bases and J lost 6; bases outside the gene matches: 2. The CDR3 totals 13 residues. The V gene's germline CDR1 is MNHEY and CDR2 SVGAGI. The DNA of the CDR3 is TGTGCCAGCAGTTTAGGGACTAGCAATGAGCAGTTCTTC. This translates into CASSLGTSNEQFF.

V usage is TRBV19 and J usage is TRBJ2-7, with 11 bases lining up with TRBD1. The CDR3 is 15 amino acids. Germline V gives CDR1 LNHDA, CDR2 SQIVND (reference sequence). The J segment lost 4 bases and the V segment lost 7 bases, leaving 9 bases of the junction unmatched. The chain's CDR3 is CASKGGQGALYEQYF. The CDR3 DNA reads as TGTGCCAGTAAAGGAGGACAGGGGGCTCTGTACGAGCAGTACTTC. Looking up the rest from reference TRBV19 and TRBJ2-7 gives the full variable domain: DGGITQSPKYLFRKEGQNVTLSCEQNLNHDAMYWYRQDPGQGLRLIYYSQIVNDFQKGDIAEGYSVSREKKESFPLTVTSAQKNPTAFYLCASKGGQGALYEQYFGPGTRLTVT.

The chain couples TRBV7-3 to TRBJ2-1; TRBD2 might be the D (7 bases). Per the germline V gene, CDR1 is SGHTA and CDR2 is FQGTGA. The ends were cut back, 6 bases at V and 0 bases at J, with 12 bases in the middle. CDR3 size: 15 residues. The CDR3 region is CASRGGGGSYNEQFF. In DNA, the CDR3 is TGTGCCAGCAGAGGGGGAGGGGGCTCCTACAATGAGCAGTTCTTC. Using reference TRBV7-3 and TRBJ2-1 for the parts outside the CDR3, the full variable domain is GAGVSQTPSNKVTEKGKYVELRCDPISGHTALYWYRQSLGQGPEFLIYFQGTGAADDSGLPNDRFFAVRPEGSVSTLKIQRTERGDSAVYLCASRGGGGSYNEQFFGPGTRLTVL.

This sequence joins TRBV7-9 and TRBJ2-1; 7 nucleotides agree with TRBD2. Germline values: CDR1 SEHNR, CDR2 FQNEAQ (reference sequence). The CDR3 spans 16 residues. V lost 0 bases to trimming and J lost 6 bases; unmatched junction nucleotides: 8. The CDR3 loop is CASSLARGIQPNEQFF. In nucleotides, the CDR3 is TGTGCCAGCAGCTTAGCGCGGGGGATCCAACCCAATGAGCAGTTCTTC.

The chain's CDR3 is CASSYFWEINSPLHF. The CDR3 DNA is TGTGCCAGCAGTTACTTCTGGGAGATAAATTCACCCCTCCACTTT. V usage is TRBV6-5 and J usage is TRBJ1-6; D unclear. The CDR3 has 15 amino acids. Trimming took 1 base from V and 7 from J, leaving 11 bases between them. CDR1 is MNHEY and CDR2 is SVGAGI in the germline V gene.

The chain combines TRBV9 with TRBJ2-7, with 10 bases aligning to TRBD1. V was pared by 2 bases and J by 5 bases, with 4 bases of the junction left unmatched. Germline-derived CDR1 and CDR2 are SGDLS and YYNGEE. The CDR3 runs 14 residues. The CDR3 sequence: CASSVSGTGDEQYF. CDR3 bases: TGTGCCAGCAGCGTCTCCGGGACAGGGGACGAGCAGTACTTC. The full variable domain, its missing parts supplied by reference TRBV9 and TRBJ2-7, is DSGVTQTPKHLITATGQRVTLRCSPRSGDLSVYWYQQSLDQGLQFLIQYYNGEERAKGNILERFSAQQFPDLHSELNLSSLELGDSALYFCASSVSGTGDEQYFGPGTRLTVT.

The gene calls are TRBV10-3 and TRBJ2-7; 10 positions agree with TRBD1. V lost 3 bases to trimming and J lost 6 bases; unmatched junction nucleotides: 5. This CDR3 has 14 amino acids. The germline V gene encodes CDR1 ENHRY and CDR2 SYGVKD. The CDR3 bases are TGTGCCATCAGTGATGGGACAGGGGCTTCCGAGCAGTACTTC. Residues: CAISDGTGASEQYF.

The chain uses TRBV10-3 and TRBJ2-3, with D possibly matching TRBD2 (5 bases). The CDR3 is 15 residues long. V was shortened by 3 bases and J by 3 bases, with 13 bases between the two germline ends. Germline CDR1 reads ENHRY; CDR2 reads SYGVKD. The CDR3 DNA is TGTGCCATCAGTGAAAATAGCGTTTATACAGATACGCAGTATTTT. Amino acids: CAISENSVYTDTQYF.

V gene TRBV27 combines with J gene TRBJ2-7; 10 positions match TRBD2. Trimming removed 5 bases from V and 6 bases from J; junction bases left unmatched: 7. CDR1 and CDR2 from the germline V gene are MNHEY and SMNVEV (reference sequence). CDR3 length equals 14 residues. CDR3 sequence (DNA): TGTGCCAGCAGTGAACCGGGACTAGCGCGCGAGCAGTACTTC. This gives the protein CASSEPGLAREQYF.